This T cell receptor (beta chain) came from a study of shared clonotypes between healthy human individuals. Findings and caveats of the study: It was anticipated that sequencing depth would influence how many clonotypes donors shared. The sharing of approximately 4.6% of naive CD4 clonotypes was seen across a few donors.

The assay was immunoSEQ multiplex PCR, and TCRdb's table has in-frame clones only and misses some. The sample carries over 850,000 clones, more than 75% recorded once. About this clone: Its cognate antigen is unknown.

The receptor comes from a man between 18 and 29 years old in good health. Some clones in this sample may be carry-over from other donors' samples. Sequenced sample: memory CD4+ T cells from PBMCs. The subset here: CD45RA-negative fraction.

The CDR3 region is CASSVPGAEETQYF. The CDR3 region has the DNA TGTGCCAGCAGTGTACCAGGGGCCGAAGAGACCCAGTACTTC. The genes are TRBV2 and TRBJ2-5; the D gene is possibly TRBD1 (6 bases). CDR3 length equals 14 residues. V dropped 4 bases and J dropped 3 bases, with 12 bases sitting between them. Germline lookup yields CDR1 SNHLY and CDR2 FYNNEI.